This T cell receptor beta chain was retrieved from a study of monozygotic twins with inflammatory bowel disease. TCRdb reanalyzed the 5' RACE reads, giving one entry per CDR3 protein sequence and no DNA. The sample data list some 200,000 distinct CDR3 sequences. CDR1 LNHDA and CDR2 SQIVND come from the germline V gene (reference sequence). The CDR3 contains 16 residues. Sequencing was performed on blood. This TCR was sampled from a human donor with ulcerative colitis or Crohn's disease, or a healthy co-twin of an affected twin (not recorded which). The J gene is TRBJ1-1, the V gene TRBV19; TCRdb returns TRBD1, unconfirmable since there is no DNA. The CDR3 reads CASSIVSGGQDTEAFF.